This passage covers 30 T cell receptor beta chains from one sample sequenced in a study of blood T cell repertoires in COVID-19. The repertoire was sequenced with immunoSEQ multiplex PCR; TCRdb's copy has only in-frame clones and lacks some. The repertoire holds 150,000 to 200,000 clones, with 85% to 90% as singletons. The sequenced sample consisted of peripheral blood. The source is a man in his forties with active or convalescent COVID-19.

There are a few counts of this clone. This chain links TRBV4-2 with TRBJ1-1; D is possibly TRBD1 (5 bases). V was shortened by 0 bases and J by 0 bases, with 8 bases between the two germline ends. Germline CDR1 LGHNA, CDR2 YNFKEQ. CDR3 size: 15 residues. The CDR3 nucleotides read TGTGCCAGCAGCCAAGAAGGGGTATTGAACACTGAAGCTTTCTTT. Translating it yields CASSQEGVLNTEAFF.

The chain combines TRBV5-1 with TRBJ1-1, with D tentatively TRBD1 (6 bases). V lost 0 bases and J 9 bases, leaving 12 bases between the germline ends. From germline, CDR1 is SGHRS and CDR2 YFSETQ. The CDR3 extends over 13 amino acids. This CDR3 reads CASSLGLGTKAFF. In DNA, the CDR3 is TGCGCCAGCAGCTTGGGTCTGGGGACAAAAGCTTTCTTT.

The CDR3: CASSLAGTGASIGYTF. The CDR3 nucleotides are TGCGCCAGCAGCTTGGCCGGGACAGGGGCATCCATAGGCTACACCTTC. The genes are TRBV5-1 and TRBJ1-2, with TRBD1 matching over 10 bases. The V gene end was trimmed by 0 bases and the J gene end by 8 bases; junction bases not matched to a gene: 10. The germline V gene encodes CDR1 SGHRS and CDR2 YFSETQ. The CDR3 length is 16 residues. Complete variable domain (other parts from reference TRBV5-1 and TRBJ1-2): KAGVTQTPRYLIKTRGQQVTLSCSPISGHRSVSWYQQTPGQGLQFLFEYFSETQRNKGNFPGRFSGRQFSNSRSEMNVSTLELGDSALYLCASSLAGTGASIGYTFGSGTRLTVV.

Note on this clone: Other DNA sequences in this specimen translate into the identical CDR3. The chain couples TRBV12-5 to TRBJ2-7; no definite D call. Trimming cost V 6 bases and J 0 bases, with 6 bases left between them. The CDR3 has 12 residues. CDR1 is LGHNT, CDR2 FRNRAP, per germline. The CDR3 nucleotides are TGTGCTAGTGGCCGGGTCTCCTACGAGCAGTACTTC. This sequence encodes CASGRVSYEQYF.

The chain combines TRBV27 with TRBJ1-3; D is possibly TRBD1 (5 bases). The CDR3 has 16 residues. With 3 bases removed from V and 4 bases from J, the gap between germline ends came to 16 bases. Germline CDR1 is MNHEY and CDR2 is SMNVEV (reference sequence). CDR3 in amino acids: CASSFSWGEEGNTIYF. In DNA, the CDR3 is TGTGCCAGCAGTTTTTCTTGGGGGGAAGAAGGAAACACCATATATTTT.

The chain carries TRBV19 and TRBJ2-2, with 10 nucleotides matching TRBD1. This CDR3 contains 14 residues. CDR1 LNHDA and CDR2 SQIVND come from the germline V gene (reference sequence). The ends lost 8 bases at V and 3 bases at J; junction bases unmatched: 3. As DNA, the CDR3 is TGTGCCAGTTCGGGACAGGGGTACACCGGGGAGCTGTTTTTT. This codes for CASSGQGYTGELFF. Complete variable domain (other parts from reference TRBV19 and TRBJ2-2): DGGITQSPKYLFRKEGQNVTLSCEQNLNHDAMYWYRQDPGQGLRLIYYSQIVNDFQKGDIAEGYSVSREKKESFPLTVTSAQKNPTAFYLCASSGQGYTGELFFGEGSRLTVL.

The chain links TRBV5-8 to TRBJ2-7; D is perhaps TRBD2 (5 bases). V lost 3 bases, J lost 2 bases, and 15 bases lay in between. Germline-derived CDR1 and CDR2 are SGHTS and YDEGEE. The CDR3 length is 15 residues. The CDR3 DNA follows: TGTGCCAGCAGCTGGATAGACGCCGGGACCTACGAGCAGTACTTC. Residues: CASSWIDAGTYEQYF.

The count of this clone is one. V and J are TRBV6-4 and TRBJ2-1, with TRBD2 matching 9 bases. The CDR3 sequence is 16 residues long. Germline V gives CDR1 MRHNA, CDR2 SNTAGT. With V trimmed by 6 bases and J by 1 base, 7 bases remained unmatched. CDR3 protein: CASSTGLAESYNEQFF. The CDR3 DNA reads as TGTGCCAGCAGCACGGGACTAGCCGAATCCTACAATGAGCAGTTCTTC.

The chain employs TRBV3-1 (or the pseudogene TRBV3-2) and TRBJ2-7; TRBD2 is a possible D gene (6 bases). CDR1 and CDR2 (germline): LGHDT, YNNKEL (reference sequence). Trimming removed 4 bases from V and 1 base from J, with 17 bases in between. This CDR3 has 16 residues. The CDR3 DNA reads TGTGCCAGCAGCCGGAATCCGACGGGAGCGTCCTACGAGCAGTACTTC. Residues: CASSRNPTGASYEQYF.

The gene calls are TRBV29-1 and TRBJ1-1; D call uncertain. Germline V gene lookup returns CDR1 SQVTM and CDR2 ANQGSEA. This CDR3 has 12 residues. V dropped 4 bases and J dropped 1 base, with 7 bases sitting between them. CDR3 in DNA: TGCAGCGTTGTTCGCGGGAACACTGAAGCTTTCTTT. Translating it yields CSVVRGNTEAFF.

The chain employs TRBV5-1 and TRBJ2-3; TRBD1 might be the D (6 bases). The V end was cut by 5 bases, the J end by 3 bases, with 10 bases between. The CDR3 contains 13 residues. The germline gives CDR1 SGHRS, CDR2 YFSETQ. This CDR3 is CASRYRATDTQYF. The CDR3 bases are TGCGCCAGCAGGTACAGGGCTACAGATACGCAGTATTTT.

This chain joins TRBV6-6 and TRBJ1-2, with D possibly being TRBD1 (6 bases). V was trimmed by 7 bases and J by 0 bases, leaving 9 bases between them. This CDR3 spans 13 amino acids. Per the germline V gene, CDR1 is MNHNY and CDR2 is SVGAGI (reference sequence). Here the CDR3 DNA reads TGTGCCAGCACCAGGACAGCTAACTATGGCTACACCTTC. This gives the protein CASTRTANYGYTF.

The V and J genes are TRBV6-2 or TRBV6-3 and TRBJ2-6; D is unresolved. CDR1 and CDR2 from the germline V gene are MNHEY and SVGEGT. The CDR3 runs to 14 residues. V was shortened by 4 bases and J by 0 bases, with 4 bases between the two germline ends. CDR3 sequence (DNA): TGTGCCAGCAGTTTCCTCTCTGGGGCCAACGTCCTGACTTTC. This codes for CASSFLSGANVLTF.

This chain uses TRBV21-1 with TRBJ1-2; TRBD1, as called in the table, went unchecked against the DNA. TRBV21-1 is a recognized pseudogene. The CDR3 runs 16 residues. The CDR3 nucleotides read TGTGCCAGCAGGGAAGACAGGCGGGTCGCTAACTATGGCTACACCTTC. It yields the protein CASREDRRVANYGYTF.

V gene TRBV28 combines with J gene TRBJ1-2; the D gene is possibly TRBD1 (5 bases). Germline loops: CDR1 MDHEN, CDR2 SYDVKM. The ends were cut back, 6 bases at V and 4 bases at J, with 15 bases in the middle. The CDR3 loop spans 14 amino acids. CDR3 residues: CASRPGRGGYGYTF. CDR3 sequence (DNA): TGTGCCAGCAGACCCGGACGGGGGGGCTATGGCTACACCTTC.

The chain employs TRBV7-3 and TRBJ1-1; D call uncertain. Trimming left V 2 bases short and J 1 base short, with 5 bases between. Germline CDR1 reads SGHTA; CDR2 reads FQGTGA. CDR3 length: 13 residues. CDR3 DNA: TGTGCCAGCAGCTTATACGGGAACACTGAAGCTTTCTTT. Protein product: CASSLYGNTEAFF.

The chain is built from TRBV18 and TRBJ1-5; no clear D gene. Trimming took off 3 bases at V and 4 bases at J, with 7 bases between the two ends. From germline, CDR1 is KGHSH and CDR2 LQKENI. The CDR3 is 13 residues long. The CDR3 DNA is TGTGCCAGCTCACCGGGAGAGAATCAGCCCCAGCATTTT. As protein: CASSPGENQPQHF.

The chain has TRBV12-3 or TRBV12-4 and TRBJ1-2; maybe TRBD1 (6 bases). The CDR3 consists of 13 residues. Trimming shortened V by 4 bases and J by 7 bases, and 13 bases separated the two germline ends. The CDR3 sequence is CASSYRDWGGYTF. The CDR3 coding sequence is TGTGCCAGCAGTTACAGGGATTGGGGTGGCTACACCTTC.

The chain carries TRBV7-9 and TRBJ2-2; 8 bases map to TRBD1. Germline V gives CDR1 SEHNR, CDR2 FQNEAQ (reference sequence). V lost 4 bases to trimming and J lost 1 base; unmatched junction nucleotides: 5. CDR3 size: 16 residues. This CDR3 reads CASSSWTGQNTGELFF. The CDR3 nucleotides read TGTGCCAGCAGCTCATGGACAGGGCAGAACACCGGGGAGCTGTTTTTT.

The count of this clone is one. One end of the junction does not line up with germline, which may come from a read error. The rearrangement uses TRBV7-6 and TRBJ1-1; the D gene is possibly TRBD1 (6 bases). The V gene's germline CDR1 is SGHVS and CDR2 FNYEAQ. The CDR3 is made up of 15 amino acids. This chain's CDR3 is CTSGAGAIMNTEAFF. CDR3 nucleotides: TGTACCAGCGGGGCGGGGGCGATAATGAACACTGAAGCTTTCTTT.

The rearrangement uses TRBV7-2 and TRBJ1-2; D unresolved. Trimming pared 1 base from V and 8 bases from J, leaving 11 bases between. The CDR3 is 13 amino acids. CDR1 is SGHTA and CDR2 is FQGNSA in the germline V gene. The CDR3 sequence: CASSLGAFRGYTF. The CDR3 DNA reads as TGTGCCAGCAGCTTAGGGGCCTTTCGAGGCTACACCTTC.

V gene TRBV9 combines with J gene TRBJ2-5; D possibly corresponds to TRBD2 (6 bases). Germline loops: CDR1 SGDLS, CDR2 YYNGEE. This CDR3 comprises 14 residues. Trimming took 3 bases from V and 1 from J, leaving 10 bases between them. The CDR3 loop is CASSGTGLQETQYF. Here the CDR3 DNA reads TGTGCCAGCAGCGGAACGGGACTCCAAGAGACCCAGTACTTC. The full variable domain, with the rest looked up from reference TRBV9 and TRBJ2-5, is DSGVTQTPKHLITATGQRVTLRCSPRSGDLSVYWYQQSLDQGLQFLIQYYNGEERAKGNILERFSAQQFPDLHSELNLSSLELGDSALYFCASSGTGLQETQYFGPGTRLLVL.

CDR3 residues: CASSVVGQGVIEAFF. In DNA form, the CDR3 reads TGTGCCAGCAGCGTAGTGGGACAGGGCGTGATTGAAGCTTTCTTT. V gene TRBV9 combines with J gene TRBJ1-1, with 9 nucleotides matching TRBD1. This CDR3 region has 15 residues. Germline-derived CDR1 and CDR2 are SGDLS and YYNGEE. V shed 0 bases, J shed 7 bases, and the junction held 7 bases outside the gene matches. The full variable domain, rest sourced from reference TRBV9 and TRBJ1-1, is DSGVTQTPKHLITATGQRVTLRCSPRSGDLSVYWYQQSLDQGLQFLIQYYNGEERAKGNILERFSAQQFPDLHSELNLSSLELGDSALYFCASSVVGQGVIEAFFGQGTRLTVV.

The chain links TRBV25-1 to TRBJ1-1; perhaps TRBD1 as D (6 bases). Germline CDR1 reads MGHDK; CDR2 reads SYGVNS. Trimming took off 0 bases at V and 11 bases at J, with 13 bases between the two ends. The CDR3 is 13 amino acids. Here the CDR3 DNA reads TGTGCCAGCAGTGAATACGTGACAGGCCGGGCTTTCTTT. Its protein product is CASSEYVTGRAFF.

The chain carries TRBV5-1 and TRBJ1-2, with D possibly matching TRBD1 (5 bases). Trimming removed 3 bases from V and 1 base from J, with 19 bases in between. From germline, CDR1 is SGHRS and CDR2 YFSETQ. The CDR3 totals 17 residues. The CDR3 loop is CASSSSLVEGLNYGYTF. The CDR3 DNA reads TGCGCCAGCAGCTCATCTCTCGTGGAGGGGCTTAACTATGGCTACACCTTC.

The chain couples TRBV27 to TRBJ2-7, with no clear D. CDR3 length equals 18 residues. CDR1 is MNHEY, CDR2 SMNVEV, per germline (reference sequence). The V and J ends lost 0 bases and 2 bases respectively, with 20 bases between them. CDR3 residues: CASSLSSPLSDLPYEQYF. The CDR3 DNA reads TGTGCCAGCAGTTTATCTTCCCCACTATCCGACCTACCCTACGAGCAGTACTTC.

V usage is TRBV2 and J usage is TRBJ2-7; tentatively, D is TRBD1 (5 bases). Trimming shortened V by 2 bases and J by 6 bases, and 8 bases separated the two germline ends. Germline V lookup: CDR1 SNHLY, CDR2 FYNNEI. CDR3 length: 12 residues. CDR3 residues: CASSETGAEQYF. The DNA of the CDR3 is TGTGCCAGCAGTGAAACTGGGGCCGAGCAGTACTTC.

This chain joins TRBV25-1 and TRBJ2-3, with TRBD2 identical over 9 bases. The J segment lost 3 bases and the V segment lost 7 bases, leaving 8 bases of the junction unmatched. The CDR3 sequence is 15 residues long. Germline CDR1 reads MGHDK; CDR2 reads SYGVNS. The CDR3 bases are TGTGCCAGCAAGGTAGGCGGGAGGGCGACAGATACGCAGTATTTT. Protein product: CASKVGGRATDTQYF.

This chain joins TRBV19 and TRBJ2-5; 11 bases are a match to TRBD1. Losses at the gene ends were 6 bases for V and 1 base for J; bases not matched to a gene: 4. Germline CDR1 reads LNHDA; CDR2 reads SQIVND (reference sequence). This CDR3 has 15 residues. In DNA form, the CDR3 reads TGTGCCAGTAGCCTCGGGACAGGGGGCCAAGAGACCCAGTACTTC. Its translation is CASSLGTGGQETQYF.

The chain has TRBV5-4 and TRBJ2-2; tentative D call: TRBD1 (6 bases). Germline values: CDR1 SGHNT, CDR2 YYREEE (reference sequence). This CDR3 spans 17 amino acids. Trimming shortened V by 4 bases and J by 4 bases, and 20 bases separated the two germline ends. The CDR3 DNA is TGTGCCAGCAGCCCTCGACAGGCCGTCCGAGGCACCGGGGAGCTGTTTTTT. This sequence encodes CASSPRQAVRGTGELFF. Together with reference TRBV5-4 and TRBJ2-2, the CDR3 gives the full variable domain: ETGVTQSPTHLIKTRGQQVTLRCSSQSGHNTVSWYQQALGQGPQFIFQYYREEENGRGNFPPRFSGLQFPNYSSELNVNALELDDSALYLCASSPRQAVRGTGELFFGEGSRLTVL.